At least ten counts were recorded for the clone carrying this T cell receptor beta chain. The antigen remains unidentified. The sample is drawn from a study of T cells in Graves' hyperthyroidism and ophthalmopathy. Study conclusions and caveats: In blood, most of the thyroid clonotypes expanded above 0.001 were also present.

The sample of blood was obtained at first hyperthyroidism diagnosis (before any ophthalmopathy symptoms). From RNA transcripts, TCR beta CDR3 regions were amplified. The HTBI set primed first-round TCR CDR3 RT-PCR. Via MiXCR, TCRdb re-called the multiplex PCR reads, giving one row per CDR3 protein. Altogether under 750,000 distinct CDR3 sequences are present, under 20% being singletons, with the ten largest covering over 15%. Germline-derived CDR1 and CDR2 are GTSNPN and SVGIG (reference sequence). The ends were cut back, 3 bases at V and 1 base at J, with 12 bases in the middle. The CDR3 runs 14 residues.

This clonotype originated in a woman aged 45-60 years with Graves' hyperthyroidism that later progressed to Graves' ophthalmopathy. Sequenced input: blood. V and J are TRBV30 and TRBJ2-5; D tentatively fits TRBD1 or TRBD2 (6 bases each). The CDR3 DNA is TGTGCCTGGAGAGCCGGGGGCCCCCAAGAGACCCAGTACTTC. Amino acid sequence: CAWRAGGPQETQYF.